This T cell receptor beta chain was found in a study of blood T cell repertoires in COVID-19. Overall study context: Acute and convalescent COVID-19 samples came from the United States, Italy and Spain. Sample material is recorded as cDNA or gDNA derived from T cells, B-cell-depleted T cells, or PBMCs.

Authors' analysis steps: Nucleated cell counts were estimated from reference gene primer amplification. Assay: immunoSEQ multiplex PCR; the TCRdb copy retains only in-frame clones and omits some. V and J calls and clone size are as listed in that table; D and trimming were resolved from the DNA. This sample yields tens of thousands of clones, of which over 85% are seen a single time; 0.37% belongs to the top ten. CDR1 MNHEY and CDR2 SVGEGT come from the germline V gene. V gave up 4 bases and J gave up 2 bases; unmatched junction bases: 5. The CDR3 is 16 amino acids. Patients of the Seattle cohort, enrolled during active infection, were followed longitudinally.

This clonotype originated in a man aged 50 to 59 with COVID-19, enrolled during active disease. This rearrangement joins TRBV6-2 or TRBV6-3 to TRBJ2-3; 11 nucleotides line up with TRBD2. Material for sequencing was peripheral blood. DNA of the CDR3: TGTGCCAGCAGTTTGGGACTAGCGGTCACCACAGATACGCAGTATTTT. Amino acids: CASSLGLAVTTDTQYF.